One and the same sample provided the 8 T cell receptor beta chains below, sequenced in a study of T cell responses to AZD1222 COVID-19 vaccine. Measured with immunoSEQ multiplex PCR; TCRdb has only the in-frame clones, and not every one. The sample carries about 140,000 clones, roughly 92% recorded once. The input for sequencing was peripheral blood, taken on day 0 of AZD1222 vaccination. All receptors come from an adult in good health.

V is TRBV5-6 and J is TRBJ2-7; perhaps D is TRBD1 or TRBD2 (6 bases each). Germline assignment: CDR1 SGHDT and CDR2 YYEEEE. The CDR3 is 12 amino acids. V lost 0 bases to trimming and J lost 7 bases, with 8 bases between them. The CDR3 here is CASSLVGGEQYF. CDR3 nucleotides: TGTGCCAGCAGCTTGGTAGGGGGGGAGCAGTACTTC.

The gene calls are TRBV4-1 and TRBJ1-2; 9 nucleotides line up with TRBD1. Germline-derived CDR1 and CDR2 are MGHRA and YSYEKL. The CDR3 has 16 residues. Trimming at V came to 2 bases and at J to 4 bases, leaving 8 bases not matched to a gene. This CDR3 reads CASSQTGTGFPYGYTF. Written as DNA, the CDR3 is TGCGCCAGCAGCCAAACCGGGACAGGGTTTCCCTATGGCTACACCTTC.

The chain links TRBV29-1 to TRBJ2-1; D possibly uses TRBD1 or TRBD2 (5 bases each). Between the trimmed V and J ends, which lost 1 base and 10 bases, there was a span of 11 bases. The CDR3 is made up of 12 amino acids. Looked up from germline, CDR1 is SQVTM and CDR2 is ANQGSEA. The CDR3 is CSVEVVGTEQFF. CDR3 nucleotide sequence: TGCAGCGTTGAAGTGGTGGGGACCGAGCAGTTCTTC.

This rearrangement joins TRBV7-8 to TRBJ1-5; D not certain. Per germline, CDR1 SGHVS and CDR2 FQNEAQ. V was pared by 5 bases and J by 4 bases, with 9 bases between. The CDR3 has 13 amino acids. The CDR3 bases are TGTGCCAGCAGCCGCGGGAGGAATCAGCCCCAGCATTTT. Its protein product is CASSRGRNQPQHF.

The chain uses TRBV5-5 and TRBJ2-7; D is undetermined. Trimming pared 3 bases from V and 3 bases from J, leaving 16 bases between. CDR3 length: 15 amino acids. Germline V gives CDR1 SGHKS, CDR2 YYEKEE (reference sequence). CDR3 in DNA: TGTGCCAGCAGCTCCATCCTCTCTGGGAACTACGAGCAGTACTTC. It specifies CASSSILSGNYEQYF.

Here the CDR3 reads CASSLGQVTGELFF. The CDR3 DNA reads as TGCGCCAGCAGCTTGGGACAGGTCACCGGGGAGCTGTTTTTT. This chain joins TRBV5-1 and TRBJ2-2, with a tentative D call TRBD1 (6 bases). The V gene's germline CDR1 is SGHRS and CDR2 YFSETQ. V was pared by 0 bases and J by 4 bases, with 7 bases between. The CDR3 is 14 residues long.

The chain couples TRBV19 to TRBJ1-2, with D tentatively TRBD1 (5 bases). The CDR3 runs 13 residues. Germline CDR1 is LNHDA and CDR2 is SQIVND (reference sequence). Deletions cut 9 bases from V and 6 bases from J, with 17 bases between. The CDR3 nucleotides are TGTGCCAGCTCGAAGTGGGGGGGAAATGGCTACACCTTC. It specifies CASSKWGGNGYTF.

The chain couples TRBV6-1 to TRBJ1-3; D is ambiguous. V lost 1 base and J 2 bases, leaving 6 bases between the germline ends. The CDR3 is 14 amino acids. Germline V CDR1 and CDR2: MNHNS, SASEGT. CDR3 region: CASSEGTTGNTIYF. As DNA, the CDR3 is TGTGCCAGCAGTGAAGGAACAACTGGAAACACCATATATTTT.